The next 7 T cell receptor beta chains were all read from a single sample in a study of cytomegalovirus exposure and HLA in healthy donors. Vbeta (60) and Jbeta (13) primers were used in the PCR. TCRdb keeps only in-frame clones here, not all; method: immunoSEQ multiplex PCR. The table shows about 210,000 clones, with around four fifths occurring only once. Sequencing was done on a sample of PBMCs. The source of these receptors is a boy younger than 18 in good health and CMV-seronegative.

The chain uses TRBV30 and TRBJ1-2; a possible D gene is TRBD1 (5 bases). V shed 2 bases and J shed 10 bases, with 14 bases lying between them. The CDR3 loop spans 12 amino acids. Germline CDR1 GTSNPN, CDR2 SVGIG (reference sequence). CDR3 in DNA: TGTGCCTGGAGTATACGGGCAGGGAACTACACCTTC. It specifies CAWSIRAGNYTF. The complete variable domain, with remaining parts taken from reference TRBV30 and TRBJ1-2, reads SQTIHQWPATLVQPVGSPLSLECTVEGTSNPNLYWYRQAAGRGLQLLFYSVGIGQISSEVPQNLSASRPQDRQFILSSKKLLLSDSGFYLCAWSIRAGNYTFGSGTRLTVV.

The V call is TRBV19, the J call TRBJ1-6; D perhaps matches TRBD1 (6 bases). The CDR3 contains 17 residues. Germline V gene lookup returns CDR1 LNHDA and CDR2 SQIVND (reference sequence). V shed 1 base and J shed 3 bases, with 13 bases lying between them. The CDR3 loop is CASSIGTAPFYNSPLHF. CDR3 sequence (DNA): TGTGCCAGTAGTATAGGGACAGCCCCATTCTATAATTCACCCCTCCACTTT.

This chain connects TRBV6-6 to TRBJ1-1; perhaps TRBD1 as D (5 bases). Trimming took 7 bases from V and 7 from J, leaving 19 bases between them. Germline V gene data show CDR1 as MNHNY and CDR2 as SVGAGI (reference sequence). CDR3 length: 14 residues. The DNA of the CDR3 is TGTGCCAGCAATTCTCGAGGTCACAGGAATGAAGCTTTCTTT. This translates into CASNSRGHRNEAFF.

CDR3 protein: CASSTLAGYTDTQYF. Written as DNA, the CDR3 is TGTGCCAGTAGTACCTTAGCGGGATACACAGATACGCAGTATTTT. The V and J genes are TRBV19 and TRBJ2-3, with 8 bases lining up with TRBD2. This CDR3 is 15 amino acids long. CDR1 and CDR2 (germline): LNHDA, SQIVND (reference sequence). Trimming at V came to 4 bases and at J to 2 bases, leaving 5 bases not matched to a gene.

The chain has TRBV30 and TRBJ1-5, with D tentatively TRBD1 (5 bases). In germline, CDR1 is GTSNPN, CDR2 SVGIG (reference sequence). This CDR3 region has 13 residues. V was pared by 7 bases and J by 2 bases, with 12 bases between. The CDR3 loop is CASRRGRNQPQHF. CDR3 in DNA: TGTGCCTCCCGGAGGGGTCGCAATCAGCCCCAGCATTTT. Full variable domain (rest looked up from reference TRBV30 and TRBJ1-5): SQTIHQWPATLVQPVGSPLSLECTVEGTSNPNLYWYRQAAGRGLQLLFYSVGIGQISSEVPQNLSASRPQDRQFILSSKKLLLSDSGFYLCASRRGRNQPQHFGDGTRLSIL.

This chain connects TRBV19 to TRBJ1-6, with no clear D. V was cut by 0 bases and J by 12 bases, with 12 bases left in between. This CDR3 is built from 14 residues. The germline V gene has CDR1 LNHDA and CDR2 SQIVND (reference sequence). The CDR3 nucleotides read TGTGCCAGTAGTATAGAGCCCGGGAGGGTACCCCTCCACTTT. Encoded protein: CASSIEPGRVPLHF.

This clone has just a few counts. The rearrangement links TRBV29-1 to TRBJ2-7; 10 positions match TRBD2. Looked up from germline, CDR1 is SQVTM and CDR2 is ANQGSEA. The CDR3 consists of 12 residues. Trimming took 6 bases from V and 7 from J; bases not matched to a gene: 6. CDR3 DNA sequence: TGCAGCGTATTAGCGGGAGGCTGGGAGCAGTACTTC. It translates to CSVLAGGWEQYF.